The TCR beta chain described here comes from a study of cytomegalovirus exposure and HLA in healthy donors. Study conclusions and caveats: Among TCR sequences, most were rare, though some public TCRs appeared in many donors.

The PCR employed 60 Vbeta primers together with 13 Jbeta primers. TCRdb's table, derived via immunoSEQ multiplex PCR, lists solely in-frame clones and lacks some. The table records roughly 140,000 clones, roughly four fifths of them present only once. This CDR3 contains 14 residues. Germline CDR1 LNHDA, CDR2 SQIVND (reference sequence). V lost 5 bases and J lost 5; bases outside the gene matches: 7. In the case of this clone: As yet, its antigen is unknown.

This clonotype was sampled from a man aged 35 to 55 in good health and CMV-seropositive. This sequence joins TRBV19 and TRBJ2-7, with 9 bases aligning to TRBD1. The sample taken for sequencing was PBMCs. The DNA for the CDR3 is TGTGCCAGTAGTGAGACAGGGGGTTCCAACGAGCAGTACTTC. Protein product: CASSETGGSNEQYF.